This record looks at one T cell receptor beta chain sequence and its context. A junction boundary mismatches the germline segment, possibly from a read error. The same CDR3 is also encoded by other DNA sequences in this sample. This entry belongs to a study of blood T cell repertoires in COVID-19. Study at large: Samples of COVID-19 (acute and convalescent) were obtained from the United States, Italy and Spain. Sample material is recorded as cDNA or gDNA derived from T cells, B-cell-depleted T cells, or PBMCs.

Methods used by the authors: Estimation of nucleated cell counts was performed using reference gene primer amplification. Profiling relied on immunoSEQ multiplex PCR, and the TCRdb table lists in-frame clones only, not all of them. That table supplies the V and J calls and clone size; D and trimming were determined from the DNA. In the table there are roughly 100,000 clones, about 85% of which are singletons. The CDR3 is 13 amino acids. CDR1 and CDR2 from the germline V gene are MNHEY and SVGAGI. The sequence came from a man between 50 and 59 years old with acute or convalescent COVID-19. Sequencing was done on a sample of peripheral blood. The chain is built from TRBV6-5 and TRBJ1-2; TRBD1 matches 7 bases. CDR3 loop: CASSTRQGDGYTF. CDR3 DNA: TGTGCTAGCAGTACCCGACAGGGCGATGGCTACACCTTC.